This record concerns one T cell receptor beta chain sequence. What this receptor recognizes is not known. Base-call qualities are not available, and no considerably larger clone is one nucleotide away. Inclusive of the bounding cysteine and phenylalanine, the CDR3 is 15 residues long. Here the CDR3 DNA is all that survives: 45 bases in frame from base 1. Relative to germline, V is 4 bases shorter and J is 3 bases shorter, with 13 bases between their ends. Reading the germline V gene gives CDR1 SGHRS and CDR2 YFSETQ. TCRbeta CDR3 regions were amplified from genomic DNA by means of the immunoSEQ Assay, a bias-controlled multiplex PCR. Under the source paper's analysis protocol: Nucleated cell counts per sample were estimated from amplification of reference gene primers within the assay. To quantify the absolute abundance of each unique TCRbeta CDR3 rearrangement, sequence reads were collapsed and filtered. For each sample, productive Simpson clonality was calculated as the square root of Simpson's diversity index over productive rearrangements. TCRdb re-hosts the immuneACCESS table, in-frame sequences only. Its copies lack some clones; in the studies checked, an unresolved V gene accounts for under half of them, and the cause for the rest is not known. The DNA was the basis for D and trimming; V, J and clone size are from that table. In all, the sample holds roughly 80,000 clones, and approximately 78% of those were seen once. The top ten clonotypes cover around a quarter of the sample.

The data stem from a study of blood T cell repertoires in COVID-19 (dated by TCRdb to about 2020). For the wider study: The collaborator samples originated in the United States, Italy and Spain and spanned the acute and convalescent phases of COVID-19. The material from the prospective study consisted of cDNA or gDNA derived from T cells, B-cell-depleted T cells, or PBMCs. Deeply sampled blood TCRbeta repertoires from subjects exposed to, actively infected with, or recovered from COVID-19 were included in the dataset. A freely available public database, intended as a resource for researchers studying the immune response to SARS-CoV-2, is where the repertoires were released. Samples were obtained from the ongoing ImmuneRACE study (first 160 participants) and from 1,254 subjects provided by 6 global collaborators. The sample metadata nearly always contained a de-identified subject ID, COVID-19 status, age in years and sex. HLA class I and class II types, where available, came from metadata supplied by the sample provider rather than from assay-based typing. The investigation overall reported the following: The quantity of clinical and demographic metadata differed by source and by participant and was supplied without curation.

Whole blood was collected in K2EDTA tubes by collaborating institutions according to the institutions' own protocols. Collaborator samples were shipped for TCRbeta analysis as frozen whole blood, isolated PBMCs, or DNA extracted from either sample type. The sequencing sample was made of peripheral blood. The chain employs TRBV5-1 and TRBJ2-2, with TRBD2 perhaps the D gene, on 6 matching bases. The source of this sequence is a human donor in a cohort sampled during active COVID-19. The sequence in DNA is TGCGCCAGCAGCGGGGACTCTCCCCACACCGGGGAGCTGTTTTTT. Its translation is CASSGDSPHTGELFF.